This T cell receptor (beta chain) was documented in a study of CD8 T cells in Susac syndrome. Study-wide results and limits: The study recognized that the number of individuals in its TCR sequencing and HLA analysis was relatively small.

Worth noting for this clonotype: Antigen specificity is unknown.

In germline, CDR1 is SGHDN, CDR2 FVKESK. V lost 2 bases to trimming and J lost 7 bases, with 9 bases between them. This CDR3 is 12 amino acids long. TCR beta sequences were obtained from blood CD8+ and CD4+ T cells. Reverse transcription used about 0.45 to 1 ug RNA and random hexamers. The immunoSEQ assay covered 54 Vbeta and 13 Jbeta segments for CDR3. TCRdb independently ran MiXCR on the immunoSEQ multiplex PCR reads; one entry per CDR3 protein. The table has roughly 140,000 distinct CDR3 sequences, about 95% seen once; the top ten hold around 0.15%. The TCR comes from a human donor with multiple sclerosis. The chain combines TRBV14 with TRBJ2-7, with a weak D call TRBD1 (6 bases). Input material: CD8+ T cells from PBMCs. For the CDR3, the DNA is TGTGCCAGCAGCCAAACAGGGAAAGAGCAGTACGTC. Its protein is CASSQTGKEQYV.